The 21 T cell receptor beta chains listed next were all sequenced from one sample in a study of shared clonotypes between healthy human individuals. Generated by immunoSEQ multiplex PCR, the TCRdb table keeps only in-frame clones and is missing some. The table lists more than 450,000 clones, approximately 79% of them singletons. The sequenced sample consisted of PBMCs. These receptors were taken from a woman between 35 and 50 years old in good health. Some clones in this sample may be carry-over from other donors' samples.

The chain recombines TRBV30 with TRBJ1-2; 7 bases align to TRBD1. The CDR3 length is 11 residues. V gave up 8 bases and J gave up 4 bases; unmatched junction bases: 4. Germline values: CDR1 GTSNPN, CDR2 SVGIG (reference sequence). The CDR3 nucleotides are TGTGCCCAATGGACAGGCTATGGCTACACCTTC. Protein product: CAQWTGYGYTF.

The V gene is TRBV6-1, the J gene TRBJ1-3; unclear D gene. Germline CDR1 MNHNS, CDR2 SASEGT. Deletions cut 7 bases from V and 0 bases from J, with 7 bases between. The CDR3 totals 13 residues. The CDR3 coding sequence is TGTGCCAGCATCTCACGCTCTGGAAACACCATATATTTT. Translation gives CASISRSGNTIYF.

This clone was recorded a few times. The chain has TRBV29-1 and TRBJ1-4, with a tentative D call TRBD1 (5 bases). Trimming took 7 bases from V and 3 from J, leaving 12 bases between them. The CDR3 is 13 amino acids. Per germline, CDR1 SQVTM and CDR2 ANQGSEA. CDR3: CSASTVANEKLFF. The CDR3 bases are TGCAGCGCCTCGACAGTAGCTAATGAAAAACTGTTTTTT.

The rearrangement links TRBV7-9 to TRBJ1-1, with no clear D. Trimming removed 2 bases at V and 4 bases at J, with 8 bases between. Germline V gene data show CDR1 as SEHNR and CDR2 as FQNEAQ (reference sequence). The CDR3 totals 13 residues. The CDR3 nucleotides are TGTGCCAGCAGCTTATTTATGGGCACTGAAGCTTTCTTT. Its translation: CASSLFMGTEAFF.

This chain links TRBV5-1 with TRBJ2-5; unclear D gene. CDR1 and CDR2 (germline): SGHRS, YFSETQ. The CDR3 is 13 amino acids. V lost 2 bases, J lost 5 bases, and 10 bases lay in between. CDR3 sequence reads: CASSFSSRETQYF. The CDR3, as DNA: TGCGCCAGCAGCTTTTCTAGTCGGGAGACCCAGTACTTC.

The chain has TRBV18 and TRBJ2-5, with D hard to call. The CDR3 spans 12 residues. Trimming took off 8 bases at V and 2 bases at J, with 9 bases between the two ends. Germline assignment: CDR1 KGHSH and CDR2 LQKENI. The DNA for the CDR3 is TGTGCCAGCCGCCGGCCACAAGAGACCCAGTACTTC. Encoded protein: CASRRPQETQYF.

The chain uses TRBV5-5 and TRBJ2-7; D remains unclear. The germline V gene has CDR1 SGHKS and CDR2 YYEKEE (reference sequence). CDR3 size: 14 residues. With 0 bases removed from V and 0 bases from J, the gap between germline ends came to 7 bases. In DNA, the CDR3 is TGTGCCAGCAGCTTGGTATCCTTCTCCTACGAGCAGTACTTC. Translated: CASSLVSFSYEQYF.

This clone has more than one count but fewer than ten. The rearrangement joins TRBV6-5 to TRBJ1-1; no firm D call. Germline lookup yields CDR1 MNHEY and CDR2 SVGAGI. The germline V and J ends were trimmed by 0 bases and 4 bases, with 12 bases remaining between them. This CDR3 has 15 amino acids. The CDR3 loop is CASSYSSEAGTEAFF. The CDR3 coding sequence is TGTGCCAGCAGTTACTCATCCGAGGCGGGCACTGAAGCTTTCTTT.

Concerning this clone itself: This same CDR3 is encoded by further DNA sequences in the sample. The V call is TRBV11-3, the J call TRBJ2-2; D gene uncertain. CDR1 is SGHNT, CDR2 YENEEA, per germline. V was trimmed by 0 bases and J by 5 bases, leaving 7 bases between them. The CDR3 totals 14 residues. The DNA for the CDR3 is TGTGCCAGCAGCTTAGAAGGTGGGACCGGGGAGCTGTTTTTT. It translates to CASSLEGGTGELFF.

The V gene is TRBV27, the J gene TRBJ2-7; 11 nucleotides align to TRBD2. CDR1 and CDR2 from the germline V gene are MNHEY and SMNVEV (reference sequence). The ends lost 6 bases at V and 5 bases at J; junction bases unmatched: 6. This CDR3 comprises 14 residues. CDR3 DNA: TGTGCCAGCAGCCTACCGGGACTAGCGGACGAGCAGTACTTC. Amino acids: CASSLPGLADEQYF.

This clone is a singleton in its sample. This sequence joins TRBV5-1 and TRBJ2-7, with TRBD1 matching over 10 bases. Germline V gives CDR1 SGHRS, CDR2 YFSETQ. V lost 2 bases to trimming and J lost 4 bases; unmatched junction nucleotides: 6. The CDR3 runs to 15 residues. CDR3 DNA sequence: TGCGCCAGCAGCTTACCGACAGGGGGCGCATACGAGCAGTACTTC. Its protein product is CASSLPTGGAYEQYF.

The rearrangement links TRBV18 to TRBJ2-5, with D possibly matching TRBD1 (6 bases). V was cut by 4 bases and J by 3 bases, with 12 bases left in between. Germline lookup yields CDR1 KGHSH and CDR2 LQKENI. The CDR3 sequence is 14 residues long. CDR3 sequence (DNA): TGTGCCAGCTCACACCAGGGGTTTGAAGAGACCCAGTACTTC. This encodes CASSHQGFEETQYF. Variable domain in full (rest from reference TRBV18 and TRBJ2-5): NAGVMQNPRHLVRRRGQEARLRCSPMKGHSHVYWYRQLPEEGLKFMVYLQKENIIDESGMPKERFSAEFPKEGPSILRIQQVVRGDSAAYFCASSHQGFEETQYFGPGTRLLVL.

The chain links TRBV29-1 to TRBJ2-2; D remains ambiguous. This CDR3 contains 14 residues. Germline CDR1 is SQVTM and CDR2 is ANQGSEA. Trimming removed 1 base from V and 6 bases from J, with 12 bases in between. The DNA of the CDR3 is TGCAGCGTTGAAGTGGGTAGAAGCCCCGGGGAGCTGTTTTTT. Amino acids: CSVEVGRSPGELFF.

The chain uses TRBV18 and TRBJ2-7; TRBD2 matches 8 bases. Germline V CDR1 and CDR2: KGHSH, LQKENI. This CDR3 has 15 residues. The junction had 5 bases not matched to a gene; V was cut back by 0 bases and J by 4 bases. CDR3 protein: CASSPPGTSTYEQYF. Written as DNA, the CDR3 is TGTGCCAGCTCACCACCCGGGACTAGTACATACGAGCAGTACTTC. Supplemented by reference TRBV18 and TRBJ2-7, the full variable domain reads NAGVMQNPRHLVRRRGQEARLRCSPMKGHSHVYWYRQLPEEGLKFMVYLQKENIIDESGMPKERFSAEFPKEGPSILRIQQVVRGDSAAYFCASSPPGTSTYEQYFGPGTRLTVT.

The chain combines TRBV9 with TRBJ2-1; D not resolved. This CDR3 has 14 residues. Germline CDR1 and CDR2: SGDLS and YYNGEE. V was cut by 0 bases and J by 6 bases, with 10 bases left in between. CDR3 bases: TGTGCCAGCAGCGTAGCTGATAGGCTCAATGAGCAGTTCTTC. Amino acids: CASSVADRLNEQFF.

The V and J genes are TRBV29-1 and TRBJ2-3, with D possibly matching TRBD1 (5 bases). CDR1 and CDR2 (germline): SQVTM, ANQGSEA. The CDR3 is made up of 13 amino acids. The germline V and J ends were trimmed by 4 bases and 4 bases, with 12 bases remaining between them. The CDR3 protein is CSVGRVQADTQYF. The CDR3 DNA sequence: TGCAGCGTTGGTCGAGTACAGGCAGATACGCAGTATTTT.

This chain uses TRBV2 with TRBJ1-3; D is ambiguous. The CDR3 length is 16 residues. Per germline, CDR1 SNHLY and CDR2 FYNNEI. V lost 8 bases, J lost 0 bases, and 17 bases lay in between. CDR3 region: CASSRSGGVSGNTIYF. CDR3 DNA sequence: TGTGCCAGCTCCCGAAGCGGCGGGGTCTCTGGAAACACCATATATTTT.

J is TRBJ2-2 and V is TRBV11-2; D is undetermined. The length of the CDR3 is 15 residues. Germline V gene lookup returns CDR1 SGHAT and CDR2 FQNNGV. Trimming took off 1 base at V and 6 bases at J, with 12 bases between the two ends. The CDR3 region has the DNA TGTGCCAGCAGCTTAGGCCCCGTTAGGTCCGGGGAGCTGTTTTTT. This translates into CASSLGPVRSGELFF.

In DNA form, the CDR3 reads TGTGCCAGCAGCCCGCCGGGGGCGGGAAACTATGGCTACACCTTC. Translating it yields CASSPPGAGNYGYTF. V gene TRBV28 combines with J gene TRBJ1-2, with a tentative D call TRBD1 (6 bases). V dropped 6 bases and J dropped 2 bases, with 16 bases sitting between them. The CDR3 is made up of 15 amino acids. Germline CDR1 reads MDHEN; CDR2 reads SYDVKM.

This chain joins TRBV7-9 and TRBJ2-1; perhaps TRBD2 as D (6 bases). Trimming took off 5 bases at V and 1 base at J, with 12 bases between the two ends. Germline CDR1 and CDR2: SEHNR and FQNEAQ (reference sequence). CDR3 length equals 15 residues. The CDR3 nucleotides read TGTGCCAGCAGCCCCTTGGGGAGGTCCTACAATGAGCAGTTCTTC. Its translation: CASSPLGRSYNEQFF.

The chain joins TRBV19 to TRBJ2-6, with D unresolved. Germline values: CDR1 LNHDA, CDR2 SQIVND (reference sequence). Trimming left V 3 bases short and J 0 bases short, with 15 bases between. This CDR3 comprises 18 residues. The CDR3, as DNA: TGTGCCAGTAGTATCTATCACAGATTGAGCTCTGGGGCCAACGTCCTGACTTTC. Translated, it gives CASSIYHRLSSGANVLTF.